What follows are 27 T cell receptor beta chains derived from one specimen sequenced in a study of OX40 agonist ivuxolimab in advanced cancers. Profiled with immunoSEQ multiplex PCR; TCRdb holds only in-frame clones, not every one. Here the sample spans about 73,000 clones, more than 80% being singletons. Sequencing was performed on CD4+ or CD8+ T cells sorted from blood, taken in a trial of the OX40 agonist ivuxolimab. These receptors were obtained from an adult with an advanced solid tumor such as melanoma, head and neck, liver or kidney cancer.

CDR3 residues: CASSPPGLAGQDTQYF. The CDR3 DNA reads TGTGCCAGCAGCCCCCCGGGACTAGCGGGACAAGATACGCAGTATTTT. The chain combines TRBV9 with TRBJ2-3, with 13 nucleotides matching TRBD2. V lost 4 bases to trimming and J lost 5 bases; unmatched junction nucleotides: 7. The CDR3 loop spans 16 amino acids. Germline-derived CDR1 and CDR2 are SGDLS and YYNGEE.

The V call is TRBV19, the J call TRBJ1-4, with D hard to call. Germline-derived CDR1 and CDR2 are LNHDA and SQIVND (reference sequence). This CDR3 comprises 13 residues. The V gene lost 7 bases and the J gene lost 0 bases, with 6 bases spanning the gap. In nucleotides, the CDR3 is TGTGCCAGTACGGAAGCAACTAATGAAAAACTGTTTTTT. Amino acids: CASTEATNEKLFF.

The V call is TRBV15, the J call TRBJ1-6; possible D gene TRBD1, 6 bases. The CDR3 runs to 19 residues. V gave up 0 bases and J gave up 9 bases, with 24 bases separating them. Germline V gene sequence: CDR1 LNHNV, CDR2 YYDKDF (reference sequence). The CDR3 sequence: CATSRDNWGGSGRPSPLHF. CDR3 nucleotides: TGTGCCACCAGCAGAGATAATTGGGGGGGCAGTGGGCGTCCTTCACCCCTCCACTTT.

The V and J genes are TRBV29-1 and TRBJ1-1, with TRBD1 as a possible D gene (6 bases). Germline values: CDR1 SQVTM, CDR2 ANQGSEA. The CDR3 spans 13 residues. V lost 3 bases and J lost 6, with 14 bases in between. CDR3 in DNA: TGCAGCGTTGAGAGGGGGGCCGGCTCTGAAGCTTTCTTT. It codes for CSVERGAGSEAFF.

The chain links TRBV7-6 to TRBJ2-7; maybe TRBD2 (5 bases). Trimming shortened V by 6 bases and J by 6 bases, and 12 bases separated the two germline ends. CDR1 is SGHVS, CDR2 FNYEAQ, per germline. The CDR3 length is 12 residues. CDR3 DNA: TGTGCCAGCAGTTTGGGTGGGAGCGAGCAGTACTTC. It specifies CASSLGGSEQYF. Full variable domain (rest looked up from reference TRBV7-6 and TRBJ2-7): GAGVSQSPRYKVTKRGQDVALRCDPISGHVSLYWYRQALGQGPEFLTYFNYEAQQDKSGLPNDRFSAERPEGSISTLTIQRTEQRDSAMYRCASSLGGSEQYFGPGTRLTVT.

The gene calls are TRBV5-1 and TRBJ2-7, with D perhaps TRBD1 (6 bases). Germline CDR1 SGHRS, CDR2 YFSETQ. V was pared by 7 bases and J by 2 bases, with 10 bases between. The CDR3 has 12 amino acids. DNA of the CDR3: TGCGCCAGCCGGGACACCCCCTACGAGCAGTACTTC. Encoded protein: CASRDTPYEQYF.

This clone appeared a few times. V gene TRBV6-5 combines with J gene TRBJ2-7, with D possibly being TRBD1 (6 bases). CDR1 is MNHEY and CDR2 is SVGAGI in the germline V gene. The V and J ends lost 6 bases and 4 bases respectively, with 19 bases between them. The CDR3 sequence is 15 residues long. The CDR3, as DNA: TGTGCCAGCAGGCGCGCCCGGGACACACCATACGAGCAGTACTTC. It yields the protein CASRRARDTPYEQYF.

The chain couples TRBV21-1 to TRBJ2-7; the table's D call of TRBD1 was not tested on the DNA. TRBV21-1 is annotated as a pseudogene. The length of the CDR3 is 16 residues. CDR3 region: CASSNSHAFRFYEQYF. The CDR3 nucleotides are TGTGCCAGCAGCAACTCCCACGCTTTCAGATTCTACGAGCAGTACTTC.

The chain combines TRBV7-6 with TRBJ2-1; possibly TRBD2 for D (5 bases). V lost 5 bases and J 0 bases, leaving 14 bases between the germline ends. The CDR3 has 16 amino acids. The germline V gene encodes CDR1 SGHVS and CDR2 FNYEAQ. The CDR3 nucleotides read TGTGCCAGCAGCGAAGGACTTCTAAGCTCCTACAATGAGCAGTTCTTC. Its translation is CASSEGLLSSYNEQFF. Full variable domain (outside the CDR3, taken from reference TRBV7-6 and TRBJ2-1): GAGVSQSPRYKVTKRGQDVALRCDPISGHVSLYWYRQALGQGPEFLTYFNYEAQQDKSGLPNDRFSAERPEGSISTLTIQRTEQRDSAMYRCASSEGLLSSYNEQFFGPGTRLTVL.

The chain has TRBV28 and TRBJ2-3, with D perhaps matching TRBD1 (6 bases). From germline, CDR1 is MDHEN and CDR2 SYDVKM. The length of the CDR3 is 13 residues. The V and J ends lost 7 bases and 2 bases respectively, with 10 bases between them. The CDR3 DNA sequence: TGTGCCAGCAACAGGGACCTCACAGATACGCAGTATTTT. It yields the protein CASNRDLTDTQYF. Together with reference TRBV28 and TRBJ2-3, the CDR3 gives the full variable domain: DVKVTQSSRYLVKRTGEKVFLECVQDMDHENMFWYRQDPGLGLRLIYFSYDVKMKEKGDIPEGYSVSREKKERFSLILESASTNQTSMYLCASNRDLTDTQYFGPGTRLTVL.

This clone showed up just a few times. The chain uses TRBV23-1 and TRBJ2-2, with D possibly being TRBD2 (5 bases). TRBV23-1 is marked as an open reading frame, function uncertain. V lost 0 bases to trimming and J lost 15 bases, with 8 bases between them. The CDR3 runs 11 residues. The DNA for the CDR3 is TGCGCCAGCAGTCAATCCCGGGGTATGTTTTTT. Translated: CASSQSRGMFF.

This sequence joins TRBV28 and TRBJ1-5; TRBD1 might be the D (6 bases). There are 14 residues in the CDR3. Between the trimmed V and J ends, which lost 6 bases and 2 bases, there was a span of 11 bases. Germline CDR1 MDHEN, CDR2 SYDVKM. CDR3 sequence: CASRTGGGNQPQHF. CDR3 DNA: TGTGCCAGCAGGACAGGAGGGGGCAATCAGCCCCAGCATTTT. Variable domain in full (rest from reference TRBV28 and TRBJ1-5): DVKVTQSSRYLVKRTGEKVFLECVQDMDHENMFWYRQDPGLGLRLIYFSYDVKMKEKGDIPEGYSVSREKKERFSLILESASTNQTSMYLCASRTGGGNQPQHFGDGTRLSIL.

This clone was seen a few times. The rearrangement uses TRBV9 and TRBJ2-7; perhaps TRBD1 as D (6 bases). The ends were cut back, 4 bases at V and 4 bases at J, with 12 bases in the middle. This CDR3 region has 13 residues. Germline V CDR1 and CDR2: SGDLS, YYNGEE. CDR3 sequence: CASSPLGGYEQYF. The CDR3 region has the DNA TGTGCCAGCAGCCCTCTAGGGGGATACGAGCAGTACTTC.

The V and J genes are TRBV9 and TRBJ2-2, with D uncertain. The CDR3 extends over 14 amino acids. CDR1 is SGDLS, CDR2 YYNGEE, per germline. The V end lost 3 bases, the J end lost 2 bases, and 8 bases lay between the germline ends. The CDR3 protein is CASSAQRNTGELFF. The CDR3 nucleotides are TGTGCCAGCAGCGCACAACGTAACACCGGGGAGCTGTTTTTT.

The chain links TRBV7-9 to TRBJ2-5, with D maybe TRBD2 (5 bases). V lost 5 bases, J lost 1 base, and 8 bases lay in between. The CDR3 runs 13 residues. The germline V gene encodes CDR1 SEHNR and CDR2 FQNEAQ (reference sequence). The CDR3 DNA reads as TGTGCCAGCAGCCCCAGCGGCCAAGAGACCCAGTACTTC. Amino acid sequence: CASSPSGQETQYF.

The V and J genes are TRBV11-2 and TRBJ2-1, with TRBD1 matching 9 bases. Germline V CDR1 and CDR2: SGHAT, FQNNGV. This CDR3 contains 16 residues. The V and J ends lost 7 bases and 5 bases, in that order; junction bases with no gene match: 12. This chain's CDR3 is CASTPGGTGSNNEQFF. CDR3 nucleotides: TGTGCCAGCACCCCCGGAGGGACAGGGTCTAACAATGAGCAGTTCTTC.

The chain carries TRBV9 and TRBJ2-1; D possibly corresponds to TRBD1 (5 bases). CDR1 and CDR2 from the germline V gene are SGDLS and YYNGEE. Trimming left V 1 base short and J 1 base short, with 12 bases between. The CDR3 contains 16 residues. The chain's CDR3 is CASSVRGFSSYNEQFF. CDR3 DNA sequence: TGTGCCAGCAGCGTAAGGGGCTTTAGTTCCTACAATGAGCAGTTCTTC.

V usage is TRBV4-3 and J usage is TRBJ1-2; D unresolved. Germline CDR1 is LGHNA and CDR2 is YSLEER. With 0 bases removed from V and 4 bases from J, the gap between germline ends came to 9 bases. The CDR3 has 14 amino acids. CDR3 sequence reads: CASSQEVVSYGYTF. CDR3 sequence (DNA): TGCGCCAGCAGCCAAGAGGTGGTGAGCTATGGCTACACCTTC.

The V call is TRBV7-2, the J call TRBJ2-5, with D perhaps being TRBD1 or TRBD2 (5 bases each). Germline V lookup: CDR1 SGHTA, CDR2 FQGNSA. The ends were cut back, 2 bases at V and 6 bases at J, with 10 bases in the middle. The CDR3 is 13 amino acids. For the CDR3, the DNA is TGTGCCAGCAGCTTACAGGGCGGGCAGACCCAGTACTTC. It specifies CASSLQGGQTQYF.

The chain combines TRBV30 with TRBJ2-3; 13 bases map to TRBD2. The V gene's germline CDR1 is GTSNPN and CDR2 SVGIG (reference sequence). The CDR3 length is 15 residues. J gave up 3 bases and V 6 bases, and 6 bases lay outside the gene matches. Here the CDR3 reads CACGLAGVKTDTQYF. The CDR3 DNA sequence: TGTGCCTGCGGACTAGCGGGAGTGAAGACAGATACGCAGTATTTT.

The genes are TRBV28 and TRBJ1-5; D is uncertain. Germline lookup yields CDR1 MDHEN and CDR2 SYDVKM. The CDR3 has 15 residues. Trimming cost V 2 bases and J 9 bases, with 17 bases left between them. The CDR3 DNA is TGTGCCAGCAGTTTAGAGAGAGCCGGGATCAGGCCCCAGCATTTT. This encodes CASSLERAGIRPQHF.

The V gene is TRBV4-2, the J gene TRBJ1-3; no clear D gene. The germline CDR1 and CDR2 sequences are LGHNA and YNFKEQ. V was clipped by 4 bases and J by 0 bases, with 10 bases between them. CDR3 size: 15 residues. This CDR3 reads CASSPRRNSGNTIYF. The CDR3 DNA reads TGTGCCAGCAGCCCCCGCAGGAACTCTGGAAACACCATATATTTT.

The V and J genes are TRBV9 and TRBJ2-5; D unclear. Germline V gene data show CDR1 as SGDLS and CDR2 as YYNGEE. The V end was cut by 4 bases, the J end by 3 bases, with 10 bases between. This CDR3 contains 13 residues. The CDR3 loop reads CASSLGGEETQYF. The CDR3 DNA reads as TGTGCCAGCAGCTTAGGTGGCGAAGAGACCCAGTACTTC.

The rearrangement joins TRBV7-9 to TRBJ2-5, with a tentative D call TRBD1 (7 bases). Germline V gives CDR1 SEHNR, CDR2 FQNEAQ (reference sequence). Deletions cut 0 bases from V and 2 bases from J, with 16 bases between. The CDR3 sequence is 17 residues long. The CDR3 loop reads CASSLALQGGLQETQYF. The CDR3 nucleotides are TGTGCCAGCAGCTTAGCGCTTCAGGGGGGCCTTCAAGAGACCCAGTACTTC.

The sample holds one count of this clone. The CDR3 spells CASIIQGRDEKLFF. CDR3 DNA: TGTGCCAGCATCATACAGGGGAGGGATGAAAAACTGTTTTTT. The genes are TRBV11-3 and TRBJ1-4; 7 nucleotides line up with TRBD1. The germline CDR1 and CDR2 sequences are SGHNT and YENEEA. Germline trimming cut 7 bases from V and 6 bases from J; bases unmatched to any gene: 8. The CDR3 length is 14 residues.

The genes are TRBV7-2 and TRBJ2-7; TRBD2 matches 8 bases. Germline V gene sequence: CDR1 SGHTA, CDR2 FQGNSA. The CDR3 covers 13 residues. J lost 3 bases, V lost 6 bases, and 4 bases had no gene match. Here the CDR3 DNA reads TGTGCCAGCAGTTTGGGACTAGTCTACGAGCAGTACTTC. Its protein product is CASSLGLVYEQYF.

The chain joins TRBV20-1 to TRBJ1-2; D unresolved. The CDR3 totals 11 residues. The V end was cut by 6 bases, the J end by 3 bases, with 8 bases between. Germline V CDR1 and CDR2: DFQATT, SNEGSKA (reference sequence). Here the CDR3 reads CSAAPDYGYTF. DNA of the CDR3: TGCAGTGCGGCCCCGGACTATGGCTACACCTTC.